This TCR beta chain appears in the sequencing data of a study of graft-versus-host responses after intestinal transplantation. Study as a whole: Anti-thymocyte globulin served as induction for all recipients, who then took tacrolimus and steroids for three to four years.

Assay: immunoSEQ multiplex PCR; the TCRdb copy retains only in-frame clones and omits some. The sample includes fewer than 85,000 clones, 94% of them seen just once. Concerning this clone itself: The target antigen is unknown.

Study-wide findings and caveats: The recipient marrow held GvH clones, and some of them showed up first in ileum or blood. Elevated graft-versus-host to host-versus-graft clonal ratios in allografts were recorded for patients with graft-donor T cell macrochimerism.

With 0 bases removed from V and 9 bases from J, the gap between germline ends came to 15 bases. From germline, CDR1 is GTSNPN and CDR2 SVGIG (reference sequence). This CDR3 contains 14 residues. Material: unstimulated CD8+ T cells sorted from spleen or lymph node cells, obtained before intestinal transplant. V and J are TRBV30 and TRBJ2-1; D is perhaps TRBD1 (5 bases). The receptor's source is a human donor who received an intestinal transplant. CDR3 sequence: CAWSVTALGVEQFF. The CDR3 DNA sequence: TGTGCCTGGAGTGTGACAGCGTTAGGTGTTGAGCAGTTCTTC.